This entry features one T cell receptor beta chain sequence. This sample was taken from a study of blood T cell repertoires in COVID-19. The overall study: COVID-19 samples collected from the United States, Italy and Spain covered acute and convalescent phases. T cells, B-cell-depleted T cells, or PBMCs supplied cDNA or gDNA.

Only in-frame clones appear in the TCRdb table, and some are missing; sequencing was by immunoSEQ multiplex PCR. Among more than 35,000 clones, roughly three quarters were seen once, and the ten largest hold 16%. With V trimmed by 2 bases and J by 0 bases, 1 base remained unmatched. Germline V gives CDR1 MNHEY, CDR2 SVGAGI. The CDR3 runs 15 residues. The receptor comes from a man between 70 and 80 years old with acute or convalescent COVID-19. Sequencing was done on a sample of peripheral blood. V is TRBV6-5 and J is TRBJ2-7, with 10 bases aligning to TRBD1. This CDR3 is CASSYRDRGSYEQYF. CDR3 DNA sequence: TGTGCCAGCAGTTACCGGGACAGGGGCTCCTACGAGCAGTACTTC.